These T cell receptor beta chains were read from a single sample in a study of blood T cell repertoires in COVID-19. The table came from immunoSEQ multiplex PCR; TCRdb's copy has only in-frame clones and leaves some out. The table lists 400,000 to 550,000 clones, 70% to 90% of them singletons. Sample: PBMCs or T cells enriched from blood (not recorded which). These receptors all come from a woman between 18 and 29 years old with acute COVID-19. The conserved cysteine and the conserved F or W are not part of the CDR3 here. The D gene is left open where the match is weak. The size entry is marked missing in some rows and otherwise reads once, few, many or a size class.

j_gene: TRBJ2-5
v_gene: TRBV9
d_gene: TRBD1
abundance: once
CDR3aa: ASSVGQGAQETQY

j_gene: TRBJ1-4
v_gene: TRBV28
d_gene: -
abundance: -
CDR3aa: ASSYTQAANEKLF

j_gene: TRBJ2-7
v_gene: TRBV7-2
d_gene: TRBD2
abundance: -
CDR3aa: ASSPKSASGRPEQY

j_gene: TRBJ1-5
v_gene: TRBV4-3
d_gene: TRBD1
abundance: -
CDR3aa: ASSQEDRGDQPQH

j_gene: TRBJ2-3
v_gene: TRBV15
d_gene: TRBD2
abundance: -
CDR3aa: ATSTERGADTQY

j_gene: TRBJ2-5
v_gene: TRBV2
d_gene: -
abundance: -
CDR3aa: ASQTSTQY

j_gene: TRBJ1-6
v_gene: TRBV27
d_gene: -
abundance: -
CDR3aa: ASGNRANSPLH

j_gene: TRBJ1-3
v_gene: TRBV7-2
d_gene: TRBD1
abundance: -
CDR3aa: ASSRDRREYTIY

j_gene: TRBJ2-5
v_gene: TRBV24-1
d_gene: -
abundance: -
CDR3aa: ATSDLRSREETQY

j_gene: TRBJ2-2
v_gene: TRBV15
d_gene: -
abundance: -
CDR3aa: ATSRDPPENTGELF

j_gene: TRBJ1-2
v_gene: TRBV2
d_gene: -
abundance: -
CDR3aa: ASSDNALGHYGYT

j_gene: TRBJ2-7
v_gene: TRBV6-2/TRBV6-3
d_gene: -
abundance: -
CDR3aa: ASSYLERATYEQY

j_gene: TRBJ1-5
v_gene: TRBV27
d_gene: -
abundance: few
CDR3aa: ASGRERSNQPQH

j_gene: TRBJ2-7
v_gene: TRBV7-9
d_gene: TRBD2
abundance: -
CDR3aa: ASSPHLGLEVYEQY